A single sample gave rise to the 25 T cell receptor beta chains below, sequenced in a study of vaccination and CD4 T cells after COVID-19. Cultured CD4+ T-cell DNA underwent Oncomine TCR Beta short-read sequencing. TCRdb reprocessed the PCR reads with MiXCR, giving one entry per CDR3 protein. The table shows about 13,000 distinct CDR3 sequences, with roughly 60% occurring only once. Treatment indicated: approximately nine-day PBMC culture with coronavirus spike peptide pools or control peptides (ViraFEST assay). Antigens of these TCRs are unknown. The sequenced sample was cultured CD4+ T cells from blood, obtained after SARS-CoV-2 vaccination. The source is a human donor with COVID-19.

This chain joins TRBV11-2 and TRBJ2-3; D gene uncertain. Germline V lookup: CDR1 SGHAT, CDR2 FQNNGV. Trimming shortened V by 1 base and J by 6 bases, and 14 bases separated the two germline ends. The CDR3 runs 15 residues. CDR3 in DNA: TGTGCCAGCAGCTTAGGGCGGCGAGCAGCCGATACGCAGTATTTT. Residues: CASSLGRRAADTQYF.

The chain couples TRBV7-9 to TRBJ1-2; D is undetermined. The V gene's germline CDR1 is SEHNR and CDR2 FQNEAQ (reference sequence). This CDR3 is built from 13 residues. V dropped 3 bases and J dropped 7 bases, with 12 bases sitting between them. This CDR3 reads CASSFDGSTGYTF. The CDR3 DNA follows: TGTGCCAGCAGCTTTGACGGATCTACTGGCTACACCTTC.

The gene calls are TRBV20-1 and TRBJ1-4; TRBD1 agrees at 9 bases. Per germline, CDR1 DFQATT and CDR2 SNEGSKA (reference sequence). V lost 1 base and J lost 9; bases outside the gene matches: 6. This CDR3 comprises 14 residues. The CDR3 loop reads CSARAGQGYQKLFF. The CDR3 DNA sequence: TGCAGTGCTAGAGCGGGACAGGGTTATCAAAAACTGTTTTTT.

In its sample, this clonotype was seen a few times. V is TRBV6-1 and J is TRBJ1-1, with D maybe TRBD1 (6 bases). In germline, CDR1 is MNHNS, CDR2 SASEGT. The CDR3 extends over 14 amino acids. Trimming removed 7 bases from V and 3 bases from J, with 15 bases in between. The CDR3 loop is CASKVTGRDTEAFF. The CDR3 region has the DNA TGTGCCAGCAAGGTAACAGGGCGCGACACTGAAGCTTTCTTT.

The chain uses TRBV28 and TRBJ1-5; 8 bases align to TRBD1. V dropped 6 bases and J dropped 3; count of bases not matched to a gene: 10. Germline V CDR1 and CDR2: MDHEN, SYDVKM. The CDR3 totals 16 residues. CDR3 amino acids: CASRPWQGADNQPQHF. Written as DNA, the CDR3 is TGTGCCAGCAGACCTTGGCAGGGGGCGGACAATCAGCCCCAGCATTTT. Full variable domain (outside the CDR3, taken from reference TRBV28 and TRBJ1-5): DVKVTQSSRYLVKRTGEKVFLECVQDMDHENMFWYRQDPGLGLRLIYFSYDVKMKEKGDIPEGYSVSREKKERFSLILESASTNQTSMYLCASRPWQGADNQPQHFGDGTRLSIL.

This clonotype was observed a handful of times. CDR3 DNA: TGTGCCAGCACCCCCCTAGGGGAGACACCCCTCCACTTT. This encodes CASTPLGETPLHF. The rearrangement joins TRBV7-9 to TRBJ1-6, with TRBD1 as a possible D gene (5 bases). V was pared by 7 bases and J by 11 bases, with 15 bases between. This CDR3 is built from 13 residues. Germline CDR1 is SEHNR and CDR2 is FQNEAQ (reference sequence).

By share, this clonotype ranks as medium-sized. CDR3 protein: CAIRGGLENTGELFF. Written as DNA, the CDR3 is TGTGCCATCAGAGGTGGACTAGAAAACACCGGGGAGCTGTTTTTT. The genes are TRBV10-3 and TRBJ2-2, with 7 positions matching TRBD2. Germline-derived CDR1 and CDR2 are ENHRY and SYGVKD. CDR3 length: 15 amino acids. With V trimmed by 6 bases and J by 2 bases, 6 bases remained unmatched.

V is TRBV19 and J is TRBJ1-2; D is uncertain. Germline values: CDR1 LNHDA, CDR2 SQIVND (reference sequence). V shed 6 bases and J shed 0 bases, with 8 bases lying between them. The CDR3 has 13 amino acids. The CDR3 loop is CASRRTSNYGYTF. Here the CDR3 DNA reads TGTGCCAGTAGACGGACGTCTAACTATGGCTACACCTTC.

The chain couples TRBV19 to TRBJ1-4; the match to TRBD1 covers 11 bases. The CDR3 spans 15 residues. With 7 bases clipped from V and 7 bases from J, the junction kept 8 bases outside the gene matches. The germline V gene has CDR1 LNHDA and CDR2 SQIVND (reference sequence). The CDR3: CASTGQGAGSEKLFF. As DNA, the CDR3 is TGTGCCAGTACAGGACAGGGGGCAGGGAGTGAAAAACTGTTTTTT.

In this sample, this clonotype turned up a few times. The chain uses TRBV28 and TRBJ2-3, with unresolved D. CDR3 length: 11 residues. V lost 5 bases, J lost 6 bases, and 6 bases lay in between. CDR1 is MDHEN, CDR2 SYDVKM, per germline. Written as DNA, the CDR3 is TGTGCCAGCAGTAGGAGCGATACGCAGTATTTT. This gives the protein CASSRSDTQYF.

The chain uses TRBV11-3 and TRBJ2-5; D possibly corresponds to TRBD2 (6 bases). V was clipped by 3 bases and J by 5 bases, with 16 bases between them. CDR1 and CDR2 from the germline V gene are SGHNT and YENEEA. The CDR3 runs to 15 residues. The CDR3 is CASSLNGGMGETQYF. As DNA, the CDR3 is TGTGCCAGCAGCTTGAACGGAGGGATGGGGGAGACCCAGTACTTC.

The rearrangement uses TRBV20-1 and TRBJ1-3; 9 nucleotides match TRBD1. The CDR3 runs to 17 residues. The V and J ends lost 3 bases and 2 bases, in that order; junction bases with no gene match: 11. The germline gives CDR1 DFQATT, CDR2 SNEGSKA (reference sequence). This CDR3 reads CSASDEAGTGTGNTIYF. Here the CDR3 DNA reads TGCAGTGCTAGCGACGAGGCCGGGACAGGGACTGGAAACACCATATATTTT.

The chain employs TRBV20-1 and TRBJ2-3, with TRBD2 matching over 7 bases. The V and J ends lost 6 bases and 1 base, in that order; junction bases with no gene match: 10. The CDR3 is made up of 15 amino acids. CDR1 DFQATT and CDR2 SNEGSKA come from the germline V gene (reference sequence). As DNA, the CDR3 is TGCAGTGCCCCCCCCTCCAGCGGGGGCACAGATACGCAGTATTTT. This sequence encodes CSAPPSSGGTDTQYF.

The sample holds a few counts of this clonotype. The chain is built from TRBV27 and TRBJ1-2, with D unresolved. CDR3 size: 13 residues. Germline V lookup: CDR1 MNHEY, CDR2 SMNVEV (reference sequence). The ends were cut back, 2 bases at V and 6 bases at J, with 10 bases in the middle. The CDR3: CASSLRERDGYTF. The DNA of the CDR3 is TGTGCCAGCAGTTTACGTGAGCGCGATGGCTACACCTTC.

This chain uses TRBV7-2 with TRBJ1-2; 7 nucleotides match TRBD1. The J segment lost 1 base and the V segment lost 5 bases, leaving 7 bases of the junction unmatched. The CDR3 consists of 15 residues. The germline gives CDR1 SGHTA, CDR2 FQGNSA. For the CDR3, the DNA is TGTGCCAGCAGCGATGCCGGGACAGTTAACTATGGCTACACCTTC. Encoded protein: CASSDAGTVNYGYTF.

V is TRBV7-2 and J is TRBJ2-1, with D possibly called TRBD1 or TRBD2 (6 bases each). Trimming shortened V by 1 base and J by 12 bases, and 19 bases separated the two germline ends. The CDR3 sequence is 15 residues long. CDR1 is SGHTA and CDR2 is FQGNSA in the germline V gene. CDR3 nucleotide sequence: TGTGCCAGCAGCTTAGGAGGGGGGCCCAAGGGCGGGCAGTTCTTC. Protein sequence: CASSLGGGPKGGQFF. Drawing the rest from reference TRBV7-2 and TRBJ2-1, the complete variable domain is GAGVSQSPSNKVTEKGKDVELRCDPISGHTALYWYRQSLGQGLEFLIYFQGNSAPDKSGLPSDRFSAERTGGSVSTLTIQRTQQEDSAVYLCASSLGGGPKGGQFFGPGTRLTVL.

This chain links TRBV6-5 with TRBJ1-2, with a tentative D call TRBD1 (5 bases). There are 15 residues in the CDR3. V gave up 0 bases and J gave up 8 bases, with 16 bases separating them. Looked up from germline, CDR1 is MNHEY and CDR2 is SVGAGI. In DNA form, the CDR3 reads TGTGCCAGCAGTTACTCTGGTGGGGGTTTCGACGGCTACACCTTC. Translation gives CASSYSGGGFDGYTF.

This chain uses TRBV5-5 with TRBJ1-5, with D maybe TRBD1 (6 bases). CDR1 is SGHKS, CDR2 YYEKEE, per germline (reference sequence). The CDR3 has 15 residues. V was shortened by 2 bases and J by 3 bases, with 12 bases between the two germline ends. In DNA form, the CDR3 reads TGTGCCAGCAGCTTAATCGGACAGCCCAATCAGCCCCAGCATTTT. This encodes CASSLIGQPNQPQHF.

This clonotype was detected once. The V gene is TRBV7-8, the J gene TRBJ1-1, with D unresolved. The CDR3 contains 14 residues. Germline lookup yields CDR1 SGHVS and CDR2 FQNEAQ. V was cut by 1 base and J by 1 base, with 7 bases left in between. In DNA form, the CDR3 reads TGTGCCAGCAGCTTAGTTTCGGGGAACACTGAAGCTTTCTTT. It codes for CASSLVSGNTEAFF. Full variable domain (outside the CDR3, taken from reference TRBV7-8 and TRBJ1-1): GAGVSQSPRYKVAKRGQDVALRCDPISGHVSLFWYQQALGQGPEFLTYFQNEAQLDKSGLPSDRFFAERPEGSVSTLKIQRTQQEDSAVYLCASSLVSGNTEAFFGQGTRLTVV.

This clonotype was seen more than once but under ten times. The chain combines TRBV20-1 with TRBJ1-2; D is perhaps TRBD1 (5 bases). Germline CDR1 DFQATT, CDR2 SNEGSKA (reference sequence). V lost 3 bases to trimming and J lost 8 bases, with 13 bases between them. The CDR3 consists of 12 residues. The CDR3 protein is CSASLGARGYTF. In DNA, the CDR3 is TGCAGTGCTAGTCTAGGGGCTAGGGGCTACACCTTC.

Only a few counts were recorded for this clonotype. The genes are TRBV21-1 and TRBJ2-6; the DNA was not used to check the table's D call, TRBD2. TRBV21-1 is a documented pseudogene. The CDR3 is 14 amino acids. The CDR3 loop is CASSMERGANVLTF. DNA for the CDR3: TGTGCCAGCAGCATGGAGCGGGGGGCCAACGTCCTGACTTTC.

This chain connects TRBV19 to TRBJ1-3; TRBD1 aligns across 7 bases. The CDR3 is 13 amino acids. V lost 10 bases, J lost 3 bases, and 6 bases stayed unmatched. Germline V gene lookup returns CDR1 LNHDA and CDR2 SQIVND (reference sequence). CDR3 residues: CATGTVGGNTIYF. CDR3 in DNA: TGTGCCACAGGGACAGTAGGTGGAAACACCATATATTTT.

The chain links TRBV19 to TRBJ2-2; 11 positions agree with TRBD1. The CDR3 is 14 amino acids. Per germline, CDR1 LNHDA and CDR2 SQIVND (reference sequence). The V and J ends lost 8 bases and 3 bases, in that order; junction bases with no gene match: 2. CDR3 in DNA: TGTGCCAGTGGGGACAGGGGGTACACCGGGGAGCTGTTTTTT. It codes for CASGDRGYTGELFF.

This clonotype was detected only a few times. The chain carries TRBV6-1 and TRBJ1-6, with TRBD1 identical over 9 bases. Trimming took 5 bases from V and 9 from J; bases not matched to a gene: 5. The CDR3 sequence is 14 residues long. The germline CDR1 and CDR2 sequences are MNHNS and SASEGT. CDR3 DNA: TGTGCCAGCAGTAAAGACAGGGGGGGTTCACCCCTCCACTTT. Encoded protein: CASSKDRGGSPLHF.

This rearrangement joins TRBV20-1 to TRBJ1-6; D not certain. Trimming left V 0 bases short and J 6 bases short, with 15 bases between. This CDR3 contains 16 residues. Germline V lookup: CDR1 DFQATT, CDR2 SNEGSKA (reference sequence). The CDR3 DNA is TGCAGTGCTAGAGAGGGTCAGTGGGTTGGTAATTCACCCCTCCACTTT. It specifies CSAREGQWVGNSPLHF.